Listed below are T cell receptor beta chains from one sample, sequenced in a study of cytomegalovirus exposure and HLA in healthy donors. The table came from immunoSEQ multiplex PCR; TCRdb's copy has only in-frame clones and leaves some out. The sample has just over 200,000 clones; the top ten hold over 0.95%. The sequenced material came from PBMCs. These receptors were collected from a girl between 2 and 10 years old in good health and CMV-seropositive. The CDR3 runs from the conserved cysteine through the conserved F or W. A D gene is named only where the DNA matches it firmly.

CDR3: CASSEILAKYNEQFF
DNA: TGTGCCAGCAGTGAAATACTAGCAAAATACAATGAGCAGTTCTTC
D: -
J: TRBJ2-1
V: TRBV6-1

CDR3: CASSRDFYEQYF
DNA: TGTGCCAGCAGCCGGGACTTCTACGAGCAGTACTTC
D: -
J: TRBJ2-7
V: TRBV2

CDR3: CASNGGRDEKLFF
DNA: TGTGCCAGCAACGGAGGACGCGATGAAAAACTGTTTTTT
D: -
J: TRBJ1-4
V: TRBV7-9

CDR3: CASSLGGLYNEQFF
DNA: TGTGCCAGCAGTTTGGGGGGACTTTACAATGAGCAGTTCTTC
D: -
J: TRBJ2-1
V: TRBV27

CDR3: CASSLAVGAVSGANVLTF
DNA: TGTGCCAGCAGTCTAGCGGTGGGGGCAGTCTCTGGGGCCAACGTCCTGACTTTC
D: -
J: TRBJ2-6
V: TRBV28

CDR3: CASRPRVSKNIQYF
DNA: TGTGCCAGCAGACCCAGGGTTTCCAAAAACATTCAGTACTTC
D: -
J: TRBJ2-4
V: TRBV27

CDR3: CASSQDPGRVDQPQHF
DNA: TGTGCCAGCAGCCAAGATCCGGGCAGGGTAGATCAGCCCCAGCATTTT
D: -
J: TRBJ1-5
V: TRBV4-2

CDR3: CASSFSAGSGANVLTF
DNA: TGTGCCAGCAGTTTCAGCGCCGGCTCTGGGGCCAACGTCCTGACTTTC
D: -
J: TRBJ2-6
V: TRBV27

CDR3: CASRQSGDGYGYTF
DNA: TGTGCCAGCAGGCAATCGGGGGATGGCTATGGCTACACCTTC
D: -
J: TRBJ1-2
V: TRBV27

CDR3: CSVGRSRTYEQYF
DNA: TGCAGCGTTGGAAGATCTAGAACCTACGAGCAGTACTTC
D: -
J: TRBJ2-7
V: TRBV29-1

CDR3: CASNPRRQVGNQPQHF
DNA: TGTGCCAGTAACCCACGGAGACAGGTTGGCAATCAGCCCCAGCATTTT
D: -
J: TRBJ1-5
V: TRBV19

CDR3: CASSLSDRPNSNQPQHF
DNA: TGTGCCAGCAGCCTCTCGGACAGGCCCAATAGCAATCAGCCCCAGCATTTT
D: TRBD1
J: TRBJ1-5
V: TRBV9

CDR3: CASSSGARQPQHF
DNA: TGTGCCAGTAGTTCAGGGGCGAGGCAGCCCCAGCATTTT
D: -
J: TRBJ1-5
V: TRBV19

CDR3: CASSSRIERDEQYF
DNA: TGTGCCAGCAGCTCGCGGATCGAGAGGGACGAGCAGTACTTC
D: -
J: TRBJ2-7
V: TRBV9

CDR3: CASSSLLGELFF
DNA: TGTGCCAGCAGCTCCTTACTCGGGGAGCTGTTTTTT
D: -
J: TRBJ2-2
V: TRBV7-9

CDR3: CSVDSGGELFF
DNA: TGCAGCGTTGACTCCGGCGGGGAGCTGTTTTTT
D: -
J: TRBJ2-2
V: TRBV29-1

CDR3: CASILGTGMGANYGYTF
DNA: TGTGCCAGTATTCTGGGGACAGGGATGGGAGCTAACTATGGCTACACCTTC
D: TRBD1
J: TRBJ1-2
V: TRBV19

CDR3: CAWTHLSRETVGRAFF
DNA: TGTGCCTGGACCCATCTAAGCAGGGAAACGGTAGGGAGGGCTTTCTTT
D: -
J: TRBJ1-1
V: TRBV30

CDR3: CASRRLYEQYF
DNA: TGCGCCAGCAGGCGTCTCTACGAGCAGTACTTC
D: -
J: TRBJ2-7
V: TRBV5-1

CDR3: CASSNPSGRWETGELFF
DNA: TGTGCCAGTAGCAACCCTAGCGGGAGATGGGAGACCGGGGAGCTGTTTTTT
D: TRBD2
J: TRBJ2-2
V: TRBV19

CDR3: CASSSRDRDYNEQFF
DNA: TGTGCCAGCAGTAGCCGGGACAGGGATTACAATGAGCAGTTCTTC
D: TRBD1
J: TRBJ2-1
V: TRBV6-1

CDR3: CAGCAGLADEQYF
DNA: TGTGCCGGCTGTGCGGGACTAGCGGACGAGCAGTACTTC
D: TRBD2
J: TRBJ2-7
V: TRBV10-3

CDR3: CASSSPRLAGQYEQYF
DNA: TGTGCCAGCAGTTCTCCCCGACTAGCGGGACAGTACGAGCAGTACTTC
D: TRBD2
J: TRBJ2-7
V: TRBV28

CDR3: CASSEAQFRRNEQFF
DNA: TGTGCCAGCAGTGAAGCGCAATTTCGGCGGAATGAGCAGTTCTTC
D: -
J: TRBJ2-1
V: TRBV6-1

CDR3: CASSLGLISGNTIYF
DNA: TGTGCCAGCAGCCTCGGACTAATCTCTGGAAACACCATATATTTT
D: -
J: TRBJ1-3
V: TRBV11-2

CDR3: CASSFLGLTNTEAFF
DNA: TGTGCCAGCAGTTTCCTCGGACTGACCAACACTGAAGCTTTCTTT
D: -
J: TRBJ1-1
V: TRBV27

CDR3: CAISRQGSSTEAFF
DNA: TGTGCCATCAGCCGACAGGGTTCTTCCACTGAAGCTTTCTTT
D: TRBD1
J: TRBJ1-1
V: TRBV10-3

CDR3: CASRFGSGREGYNEQFF
DNA: TGTGCCAGTAGGTTTGGTAGCGGGAGGGAGGGGTACAATGAGCAGTTCTTC
D: TRBD2
J: TRBJ2-1
V: TRBV19

CDR3: CASSRQPNTEAFF
DNA: TGTGCCAGCAGCAGACAGCCGAACACTGAAGCTTTCTTT
D: -
J: TRBJ1-1
V: TRBV11-3

CDR3: CASSEGIRAIGETQYF
DNA: TGTGCCAGCAGTGAGGGGATCAGGGCCATTGGAGAGACCCAGTACTTC
D: -
J: TRBJ2-5
V: TRBV6-1

CDR3: CASGGTSNTEAFF
DNA: TGTGCCAGCGGTGGGACAAGTAACACTGAAGCTTTCTTT
D: -
J: TRBJ1-1
V: TRBV25-1

CDR3: CASRLTGIKEKLFF
DNA: TGTGCCAGCAGGCTTACAGGGATCAAGGAAAAACTGTTTTTT
D: -
J: TRBJ1-4
V: TRBV28

CDR3: CASSQDLHLQETQYF
DNA: TGTGCCAGCAGCCAAGATCTTCACTTACAAGAGACCCAGTACTTC
D: -
J: TRBJ2-5
V: TRBV14

CDR3: CASSPWNGRAGETQYF
DNA: TGTGCCAGCAGCCCGTGGAACGGGAGGGCTGGAGAGACCCAGTACTTC
D: TRBD2
J: TRBJ2-5
V: TRBV14

CDR3: CAYTYDRREQYF
DNA: TGTGCCTACACATATGACAGACGCGAGCAGTACTTC
D: -
J: TRBJ2-7
V: TRBV30

CDR3: CASSDRGSSYNEQFF
DNA: TGTGCCAGCAGTGACAGGGGGAGCTCCTACAATGAGCAGTTCTTC
D: TRBD1
J: TRBJ2-1
V: TRBV28

CDR3: CASRKGTYSGEQYF
DNA: TGTGCCAGTAGGAAGGGGACATATTCCGGCGAGCAGTACTTC
D: -
J: TRBJ2-7
V: TRBV19

CDR3: CSVVPARAWGAFF
DNA: TGCAGCGTTGTCCCAGCCAGGGCCTGGGGAGCTTTCTTT
D: -
J: TRBJ1-1
V: TRBV29-1

CDR3: CASSGRTRSAKNIQYF
DNA: TGTGCCAGCAGTGGGCGGACTAGATCAGCCAAAAACATTCAGTACTTC
D: TRBD2
J: TRBJ2-4
V: TRBV2

CDR3: CAISNPGHPPETQYF
DNA: TGTGCCATCAGTAATCCGGGACACCCGCCAGAGACCCAGTACTTC
D: -
J: TRBJ2-5
V: TRBV10-3

CDR3: CASSPLTGGGGTDTQYF
DNA: TGTGCCAGCTCACCATTGACGGGAGGCGGGGGCACAGATACGCAGTATTTT
D: TRBD2
J: TRBJ2-3
V: TRBV18

CDR3: CASTAQGNDSPLHF
DNA: TGTGCCAGCACCGCGCAGGGTAATGATTCACCCCTCCACTTT
D: -
J: TRBJ1-6
V: TRBV6-1

CDR3: CASSVYLTSGKTDTGELFF
DNA: TGCGCCAGCAGCGTATATCTGACTAGCGGGAAAACGGACACCGGGGAGCTGTTTTTT
D: TRBD2
J: TRBJ2-2
V: TRBV5-1

CDR3: CASRIMARGNEKLFF
DNA: TGTGCCAGCAGAATTATGGCGCGGGGTAATGAAAAACTGTTTTTT
D: -
J: TRBJ1-4
V: TRBV28

CDR3: CASNGAGGGQYF
DNA: TGTGCCAGTAATGGGGCGGGAGGAGGGCAGTATTTT
D: TRBD2
J: TRBJ2-3
V: TRBV19

CDR3: CAINSRTGGEEQFF
DNA: TGTGCCATCAACTCTAGGACTGGCGGGGAGGAGCAGTTCTTC
D: -
J: TRBJ2-1
V: TRBV10-3

CDR3: CASSLRETGELFF
DNA: TGTGCCAGCAGCCTCCGGGAGACCGGGGAGCTGTTTTTT
D: -
J: TRBJ2-2
V: TRBV7-9

CDR3: CASGPGQPYNEQFF
DNA: TGTGCCAGCGGTCCCGGACAGCCCTACAATGAGCAGTTCTTC
D: -
J: TRBJ2-1
V: TRBV7-2